Below are 8 T cell receptor beta chains sequenced from a single sample in a study of OX40 agonist ivuxolimab in advanced cancers. The method was the immunoSEQ multiplex PCR assay. TCRdb re-hosts the immuneACCESS table, in-frame sequences only. Its copies lack some clones; in the studies checked, an unresolved V gene accounts for under half of them, and the cause for the rest is not known. Recorded for this sample are about 72,000 clones; around 91% of them occurred a single time. Approximately 0.91% of the sample lies in the top ten. The sequenced sample was CD4+ or CD8+ T cells sorted from blood, obtained in a trial of the OX40 agonist ivuxolimab. These receptors all come from an adult with an advanced solid tumor such as melanoma, head and neck, liver or kidney cancer.

The table lists this clone with a count of one. CDR3 residues: CAGGQGAMVGQPQHF. CDR3 coding DNA: TGTGCCGGCGGACAGGGGGCGATGGTGGGTCAGCCCCAGCATTTT. This sequence joins TRBV19 and TRBJ1-5, with TRBD1 matching 11 bases. Trimming took 11 bases from V and 6 from J; bases not matched to a gene: 12. Germline CDR1 and CDR2: LNHDA and SQIVND (reference sequence). CDR3 length: 15 residues.

The chain recombines TRBV29-1 with TRBJ2-2, with D tentatively TRBD1 (5 bases). V was shortened by 5 bases and J by 1 base, with 11 bases between the two germline ends. CDR1 is SQVTM and CDR2 is ANQGSEA in the germline V gene. CDR3 size: 14 residues. CDR3 sequence: CSVPRTLNTGELFF. The DNA for the CDR3 is TGCAGCGTTCCGCGGACACTGAACACCGGGGAGCTGTTTTTT.

This chain joins TRBV29-1 and TRBJ2-3; 10 bases line up with TRBD2. The CDR3 runs 16 residues. The V segment lost 0 bases and the J segment 4 bases; nucleotides outside the gene matches: 7. The germline V gene encodes CDR1 SQVTM and CDR2 ANQGSEA. This chain's CDR3 is CSVEDGRTSGADTQYF. The CDR3 DNA reads as TGCAGCGTTGAAGATGGGCGGACTAGCGGAGCAGATACGCAGTATTTT.

Only a few counts were recorded for this clone. This chain links TRBV28 with TRBJ1-1; D is ambiguous. Trimming took 8 bases from V and 11 from J, leaving 15 bases between them. This CDR3 region has 11 residues. Germline V gene lookup returns CDR1 MDHEN and CDR2 SYDVKM. CDR3: CASESVRGAFF. DNA for the CDR3: TGTGCCAGCGAAAGTGTAAGAGGGGCTTTCTTT.

This chain uses TRBV2 with TRBJ2-5; no clear D. From germline, CDR1 is SNHLY and CDR2 FYNNEI. CDR3 size: 13 residues. V lost 3 bases and J 2 bases, leaving 7 bases between the germline ends. The CDR3 coding sequence is TGTGCCAGCAGTGAGACCCGACAAGAGACCCAGTACTTC. Translation gives CASSETRQETQYF.

The V gene is TRBV28, the J gene TRBJ2-7; D uncertain. The CDR3 extends over 13 amino acids. The germline V gene has CDR1 MDHEN and CDR2 SYDVKM. Trimming cost V 2 bases and J 2 bases, with 7 bases left between them. The CDR3 region has the DNA TGTGCCAGCAGTTTAAATGTCCCCTACGAGCAGTACTTC. Amino acid sequence: CASSLNVPYEQYF.

The V and J genes are TRBV13 and TRBJ1-2, with TRBD1 identical over 7 bases. The V gene end was trimmed by 0 bases and the J gene end by 4 bases; junction bases not matched to a gene: 5. The CDR3 is 15 residues long. From germline, CDR1 is PRHDT and CDR2 FYEKMQ (reference sequence). The CDR3 bases are TGTGCCAGCAGCTTAGGCGGGACAGAGAGCTATGGCTACACCTTC. Translated, it gives CASSLGGTESYGYTF.

The rearrangement joins TRBV6-6 to TRBJ1-4; unclear D gene. The germline V and J ends were trimmed by 2 bases and 10 bases, with 14 bases remaining between them. This CDR3 has 14 residues. Per the germline V gene, CDR1 is MNHNY and CDR2 is SVGAGI (reference sequence). The CDR3 sequence: CASSYNSDTVKLFF. In DNA, the CDR3 is TGTGCCAGCAGTTACAACAGCGATACGGTAAAACTGTTTTTT.